The present T cell receptor (beta chain) was sequenced within a study of T cells in Graves' hyperthyroidism and ophthalmopathy. Regions amplified from RNA transcripts were the TCR beta CDR3 regions. Initially, a first-round RT-PCR of the TCR CDR3 employed the HTBI primer set. TCRdb reprocessed the multiplex PCR reads via MiXCR and lists one record per CDR3 protein. The sample lists roughly 300,000 distinct CDR3 sequences; roughly a fifth were seen once. This clonotype was seen at least ten times. CDR1 is LNHNV and CDR2 is YYDKDF in the germline V gene (reference sequence). The CDR3 has 16 amino acids. V was clipped by 5 bases and J by 5 bases; unmatched bases: 10.

The origin of this receptor is a woman aged 45-65 years with Graves' hyperthyroidism. The rearrangement joins TRBV15 to TRBJ2-2; 8 nucleotides agree with TRBD2. Sequenced material: blood. CDR3 nucleotide sequence: TGTGCCACCAGCCCGAAGGCGGGGGGCAGTACCGGGGAGCTGTTTTTT. This codes for CATSPKAGGSTGELFF.